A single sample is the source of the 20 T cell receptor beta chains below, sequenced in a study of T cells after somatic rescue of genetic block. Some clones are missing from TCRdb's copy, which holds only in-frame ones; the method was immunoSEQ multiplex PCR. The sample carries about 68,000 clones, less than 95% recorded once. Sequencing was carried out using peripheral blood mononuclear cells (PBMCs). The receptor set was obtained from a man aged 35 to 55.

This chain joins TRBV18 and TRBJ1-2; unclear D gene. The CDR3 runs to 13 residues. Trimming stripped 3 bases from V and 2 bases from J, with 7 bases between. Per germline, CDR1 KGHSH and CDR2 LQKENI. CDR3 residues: CASSPTVNYGYTF. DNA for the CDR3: TGTGCCAGCTCACCGACGGTGAACTATGGCTACACCTTC.

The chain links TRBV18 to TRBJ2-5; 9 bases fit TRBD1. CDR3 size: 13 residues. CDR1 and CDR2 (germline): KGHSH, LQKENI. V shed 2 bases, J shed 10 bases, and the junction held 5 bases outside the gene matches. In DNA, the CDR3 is TGTGCCAGCTCACCAGGACAGGGGAACGTCCAGTACTTC. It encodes CASSPGQGNVQYF.

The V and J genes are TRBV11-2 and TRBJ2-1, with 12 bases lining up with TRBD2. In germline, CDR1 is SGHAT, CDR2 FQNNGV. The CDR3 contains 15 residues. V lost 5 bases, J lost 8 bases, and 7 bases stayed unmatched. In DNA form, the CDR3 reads TGTGCCAGCAGCCGTCTAGCGGGAGGGATCGATGAGCAGTTCTTC. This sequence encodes CASSRLAGGIDEQFF.

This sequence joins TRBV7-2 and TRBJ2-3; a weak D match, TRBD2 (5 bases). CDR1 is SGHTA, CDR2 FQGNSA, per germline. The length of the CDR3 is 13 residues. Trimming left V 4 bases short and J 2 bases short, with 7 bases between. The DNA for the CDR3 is TGTGCCAGCAGCTCCGACTACACAGATACGCAGTATTTT. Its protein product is CASSSDYTDTQYF.

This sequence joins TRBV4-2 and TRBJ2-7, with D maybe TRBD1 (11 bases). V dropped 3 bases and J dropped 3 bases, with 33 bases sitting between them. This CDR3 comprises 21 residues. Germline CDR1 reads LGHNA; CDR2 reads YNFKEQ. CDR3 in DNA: TGTGCCAGCAGCCACAGGACAGGGGGCGGGCTAGCGGGAGTGCGAGACTACGAGCAGTACTTC. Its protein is CASSHRTGGGLAGVRDYEQYF.

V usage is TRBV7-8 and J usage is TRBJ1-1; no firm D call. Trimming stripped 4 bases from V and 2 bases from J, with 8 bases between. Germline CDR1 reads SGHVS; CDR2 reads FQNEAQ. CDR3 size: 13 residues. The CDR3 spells CASSSWGNTEAFF. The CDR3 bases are TGTGCCAGCAGCTCCTGGGGAAACACTGAAGCTTTCTTT.

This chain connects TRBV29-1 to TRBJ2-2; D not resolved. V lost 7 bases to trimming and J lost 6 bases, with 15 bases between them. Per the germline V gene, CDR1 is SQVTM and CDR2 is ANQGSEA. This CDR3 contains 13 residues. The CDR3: CSGGLGKSGELFF. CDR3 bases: TGCAGCGGGGGTTTGGGGAAGTCCGGGGAGCTGTTTTTT.

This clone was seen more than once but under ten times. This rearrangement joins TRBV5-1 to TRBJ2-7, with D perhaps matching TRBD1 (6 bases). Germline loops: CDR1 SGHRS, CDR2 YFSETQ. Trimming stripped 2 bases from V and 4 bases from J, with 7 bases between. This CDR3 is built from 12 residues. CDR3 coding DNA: TGCGCCAGCAGCTTTACAGGGTACGAGCAGTACTTC. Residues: CASSFTGYEQYF.

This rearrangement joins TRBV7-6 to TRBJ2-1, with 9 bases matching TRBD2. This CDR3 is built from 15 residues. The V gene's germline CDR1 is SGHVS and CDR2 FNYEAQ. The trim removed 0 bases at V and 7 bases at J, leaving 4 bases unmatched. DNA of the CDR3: TGTGCCAGCAGCTTAGCTAGCGGGGGTCGGAATGAGCAGTTCTTC. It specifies CASSLASGGRNEQFF.

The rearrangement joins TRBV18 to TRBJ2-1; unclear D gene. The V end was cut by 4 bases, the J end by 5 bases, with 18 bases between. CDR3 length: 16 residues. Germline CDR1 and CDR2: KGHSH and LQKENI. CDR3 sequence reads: CASSLLHTDLNNEQFF. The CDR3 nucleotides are TGTGCCAGCTCACTACTTCACACCGACCTGAACAATGAGCAGTTCTTC.

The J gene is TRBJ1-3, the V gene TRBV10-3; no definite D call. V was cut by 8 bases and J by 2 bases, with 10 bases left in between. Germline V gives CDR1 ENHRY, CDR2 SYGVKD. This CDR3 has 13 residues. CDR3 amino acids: CAIGREAGNTIYF. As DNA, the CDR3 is TGTGCCATCGGGAGAGAGGCTGGAAACACCATATATTTT.

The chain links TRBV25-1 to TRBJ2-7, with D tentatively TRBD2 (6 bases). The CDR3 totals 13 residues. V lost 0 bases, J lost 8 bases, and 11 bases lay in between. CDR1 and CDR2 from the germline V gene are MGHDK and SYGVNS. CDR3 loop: CASSEYNREKQYF. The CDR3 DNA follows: TGTGCCAGCAGTGAATATAACCGGGAGAAGCAGTACTTC.

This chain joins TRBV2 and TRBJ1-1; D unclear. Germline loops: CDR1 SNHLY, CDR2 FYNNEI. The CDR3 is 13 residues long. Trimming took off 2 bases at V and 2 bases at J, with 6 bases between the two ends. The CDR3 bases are TGTGCCAGCAGTGAAATCACAAACACTGAAGCTTTCTTT. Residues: CASSEITNTEAFF.

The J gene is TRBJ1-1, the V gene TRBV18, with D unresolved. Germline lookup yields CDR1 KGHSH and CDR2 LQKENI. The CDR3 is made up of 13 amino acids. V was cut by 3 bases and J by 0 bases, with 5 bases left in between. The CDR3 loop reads CASSPGMNTEAFF. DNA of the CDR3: TGTGCCAGCTCACCGGGAATGAACACTGAAGCTTTCTTT. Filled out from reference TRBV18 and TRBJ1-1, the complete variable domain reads NAGVMQNPRHLVRRRGQEARLRCSPMKGHSHVYWYRQLPEEGLKFMVYLQKENIIDESGMPKERFSAEFPKEGPSILRIQQVVRGDSAAYFCASSPGMNTEAFFGQGTRLTVV.

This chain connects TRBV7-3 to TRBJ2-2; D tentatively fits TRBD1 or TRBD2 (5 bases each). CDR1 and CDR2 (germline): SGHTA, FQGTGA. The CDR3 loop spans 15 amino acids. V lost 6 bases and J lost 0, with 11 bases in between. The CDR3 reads CASSSGTANTGELFF. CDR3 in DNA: TGTGCCAGCAGTTCCGGGACGGCGAACACCGGGGAGCTGTTTTTT.

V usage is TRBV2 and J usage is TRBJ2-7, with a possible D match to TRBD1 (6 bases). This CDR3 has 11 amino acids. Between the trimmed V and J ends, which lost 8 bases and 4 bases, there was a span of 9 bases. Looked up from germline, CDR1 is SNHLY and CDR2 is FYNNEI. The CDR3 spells CASWTAYEQYF. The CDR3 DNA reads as TGTGCCAGCTGGACAGCTTACGAGCAGTACTTC.

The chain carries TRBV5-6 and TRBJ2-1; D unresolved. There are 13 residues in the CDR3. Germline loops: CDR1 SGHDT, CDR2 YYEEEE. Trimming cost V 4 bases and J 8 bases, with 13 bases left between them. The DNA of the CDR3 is TGTGCCAGCAGCCCCGGTCCCGCCTATGAGCAGTTCTTC. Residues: CASSPGPAYEQFF.

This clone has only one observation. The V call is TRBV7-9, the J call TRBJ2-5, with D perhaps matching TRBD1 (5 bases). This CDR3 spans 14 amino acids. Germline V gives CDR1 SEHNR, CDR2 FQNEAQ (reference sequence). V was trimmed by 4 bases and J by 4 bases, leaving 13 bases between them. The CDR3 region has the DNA TGTGCCAGCAGCTCCCGACAGATTCCAGAGACCCAGTACTTC. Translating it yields CASSSRQIPETQYF.

The CDR3 DNA reads TGTGCCAGTAGTATAGGGGTTTCACCCCTCCACTTT. Protein product: CASSIGVSPLHF. This sequence joins TRBV19 and TRBJ1-6; D call uncertain. V lost 1 base to trimming and J lost 9 bases, with 4 bases between them. Germline values: CDR1 LNHDA, CDR2 SQIVND (reference sequence). This CDR3 has 12 amino acids. Using reference TRBV19 and TRBJ1-6 for the parts outside the CDR3, the full variable domain is DGGITQSPKYLFRKEGQNVTLSCEQNLNHDAMYWYRQDPGQGLRLIYYSQIVNDFQKGDIAEGYSVSREKKESFPLTVTSAQKNPTAFYLCASSIGVSPLHFGNGTRLTVT.

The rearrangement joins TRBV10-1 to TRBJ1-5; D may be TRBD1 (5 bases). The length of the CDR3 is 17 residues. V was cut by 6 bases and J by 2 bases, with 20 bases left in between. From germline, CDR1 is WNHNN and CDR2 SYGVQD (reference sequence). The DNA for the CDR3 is TGCGCCAGCAGCCCTCTTTCACAGGTGGAGGGCAATCAGCCCCAGCATTTT. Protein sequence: CASSPLSQVEGNQPQHF.